Detailed here is one TCR beta chain. V dropped 3 bases and J dropped 8; count of bases not matched to a gene: 12. Per the germline V gene, CDR1 is GTSNPN and CDR2 is SVGIG (reference sequence). The CDR3 has 15 residues. How the authors handled the data: For nucleated cells, counts were estimated from reference gene primer amplification. The data were produced by immunoSEQ multiplex PCR, yet TCRdb's version contains in-frame clones alone and is incomplete. The V and J calls and clone size are taken from that table; D and trimming were inferred from the DNA. Of 110,000 or so clones in the sample, roughly three quarters were seen once. The sample comes from a study of blood T cell repertoires in COVID-19. Across the study: There were acute and convalescent COVID-19 samples, and they came from the United States, Italy and Spain. PBMCs, B-cell-depleted T cells, or T cells were the source of the cDNA or gDNA that made up the material.

The chain recombines TRBV30 with TRBJ2-2; 7 bases align to TRBD2. This sequence originates from a human donor in a cohort sampled during active COVID-19. Sequencing was performed on peripheral blood. The chain's CDR3 is CAWSQSGDLMGELFF. CDR3 in DNA: TGTGCCTGGAGCCAAAGCGGGGACTTAATGGGGGAGCTGTTTTTT.